The 16 T cell receptor beta chains in this list originate from one sample, sequenced in a study of blood T cells in healthy people across ages. A second PCR of 7 to 11 cycles used a sample-barcoded 5' primer and a J-beta primer mix. TCRdb re-analysed the 5' RACE reads in MiXCR, keeping a single row per CDR3 protein. The sample includes about 730,000 distinct CDR3 sequences, 35% to 45% of them seen just once. Material: blood. Source of these receptors: a woman in her sixties or seventies in good health.

CDR3 bases: TGTGCCAGCCTTAGCGGGGGGAGCACAGATACGCAGTATTTT. Translation gives CASLSGGSTDTQYF. The V gene is TRBV2, the J gene TRBJ2-3, with TRBD2 matching over 10 bases. The length of the CDR3 is 14 residues. Germline V gives CDR1 SNHLY, CDR2 FYNNEI. Germline trimming cut 8 bases from V and 0 bases from J; bases unmatched to any gene: 2.

The gene calls are TRBV7-9 and TRBJ2-3, with 12 bases lining up with TRBD2. Germline V CDR1 and CDR2: SEHNR, FQNEAQ (reference sequence). Losses at the gene ends were 5 bases for V and 2 bases for J; bases not matched to a gene: 5. The CDR3 spans 16 residues. The CDR3 spells CASSTTSGGLTDTQYF. The CDR3 coding sequence is TGTGCCAGCAGCACGACTAGCGGGGGACTCACAGATACGCAGTATTTT.

The rearrangement joins TRBV21-1 to TRBJ2-7; TRBD2, as called in the table, went unchecked against the DNA. TRBV21-1 is designated a pseudogene. The CDR3 extends over 16 amino acids. The CDR3 sequence: CASSRSPSGESYEQYF. CDR3 DNA sequence: TGCGCCAGTAGCCGTTCCCCGAGCGGGGAGTCCTACGAGCAGTACTTC.

This chain links TRBV5-1 with TRBJ2-7; possible D gene TRBD1, 5 bases. The V gene lost 2 bases and the J gene lost 2 bases, with 14 bases spanning the gap. Germline CDR1 is SGHRS and CDR2 is YFSETQ. CDR3 size: 15 residues. The CDR3: CASSLGEGITYEQYF. The CDR3 region has the DNA TGCGCCAGCAGCTTAGGGGAAGGGATAACCTACGAGCAGTACTTC.

The rearrangement joins TRBV28 to TRBJ2-5, with 9 bases that match TRBD1. The ends lost 6 bases at V and 11 bases at J; junction bases unmatched: 13. The CDR3 totals 14 residues. The germline V gene encodes CDR1 MDHEN and CDR2 SYDVKM. The CDR3 DNA reads TGTGCCAGCAGACACGGGACAGGGATGAATGAGCAGTACTTC. Translating it yields CASRHGTGMNEQYF.

CDR3 in amino acids: CASSVVRPSGRVEQFF. The CDR3 nucleotides read TGTGCCAGCAGCGTAGTCCGTCCTAGCGGGAGGGTTGAGCAGTTCTTC. The V gene is TRBV9, the J gene TRBJ2-1, with 12 nucleotides matching TRBD2. J gave up 9 bases and V 0 bases, and 7 bases lay outside the gene matches. The CDR3 is 16 residues long. Germline loops: CDR1 SGDLS, CDR2 YYNGEE.

A few counts support this clonotype. The chain employs TRBV12-3 or TRBV12-4 and TRBJ2-7; D is undetermined. V gave up 3 bases and J gave up 1 base, with 7 bases separating them. The CDR3 runs to 13 residues. The CDR3 DNA is TGTGCCAGCAGTTTTTACGAGTCCTACGAGCAGTACTTC. Residues: CASSFYESYEQYF.

The sample holds a few counts of this clonotype. This sequence joins TRBV7-2 and TRBJ2-1; 11 positions agree with TRBD2. CDR1 is SGHTA, CDR2 FQGNSA, per germline. The CDR3 totals 15 residues. The J segment lost 6 bases and the V segment lost 1 base, leaving 2 bases of the junction unmatched. The CDR3 DNA is TGTGCCAGCAGCTTAGTACTAGCGGGGGCCAATGAGCAGTTCTTC. As protein: CASSLVLAGANEQFF.

This rearrangement joins TRBV20-1 to TRBJ2-7; 13 nucleotides agree with TRBD2. The CDR3 length is 14 residues. Unmatched junction bases numbered 5, after V lost 6 bases and J lost 3 bases. The germline CDR1 and CDR2 sequences are DFQATT and SNEGSKA (reference sequence). The CDR3 nucleotides are TGCAGTGCCCTGGGACTAGCGGGGCTCTACGAGCAGTACTTC. The encoded protein is CSALGLAGLYEQYF.

On this clonotype: This may come from a read error, since a much larger clone is one base off. The gene calls are TRBV5-1 and TRBJ2-7; 10 bases map to TRBD2. Germline CDR1 SGHRS, CDR2 YFSETQ. The CDR3 spans 16 residues. CDR3 bases: TGCGCCAGCGGCTTGGCGTCTAGCGGGAGTTCCTACGAGCAGTACTTC. Translated: CASGLASSGSSYEQYF.

V usage is TRBV20-1 and J usage is TRBJ2-4; D is perhaps TRBD1 (5 bases). This CDR3 has 12 amino acids. Trimming took 0 bases from V and 13 from J, leaving 13 bases between them. Germline V CDR1 and CDR2: DFQATT, SNEGSKA (reference sequence). CDR3 sequence: CSARDGASKQYF. CDR3 in DNA: TGCAGTGCTAGAGATGGGGCATCGAAGCAGTACTTC.

This clonotype appeared a single time. The genes are TRBV6-5 and TRBJ2-1; TRBD2 agrees at 8 bases. V dropped 7 bases and J dropped 2; count of bases not matched to a gene: 7. The CDR3 length is 15 residues. The germline gives CDR1 MNHEY, CDR2 SVGAGI. CDR3 residues: CASTLSGSTYNEQFF. The CDR3 region has the DNA TGTGCCAGCACCTTAAGCGGGAGCACCTACAATGAGCAGTTCTTC.

Worth noting for this clonotype: The junction differs from germline at one of its ends, possibly a read error. The chain employs TRBV12-3 or TRBV12-4 and TRBJ1-5; D call uncertain. The CDR3 runs to 15 residues. The CDR3 DNA reads as TGCGCCAGCAGCTTGGGCGCCGGTGGCAATCAGCCCCAGCATTTT. Its protein product is CASSLGAGGNQPQHF.

The chain has TRBV6-2 or TRBV6-3 and TRBJ2-7; weak D call: TRBD2 (6 bases). The V end lost 5 bases, the J end lost 0 bases, and 23 bases lay between the germline ends. The CDR3 is 18 residues long. Germline V gives CDR1 MNHEY, CDR2 SVGEGT. The CDR3 DNA reads TGTGCCAGCAGTCCACCCATACGACGCGGGACCTACTCCTACGAGCAGTACTTC. Protein product: CASSPPIRRGTYSYEQYF.

The rearrangement links TRBV3-1 to TRBJ2-4; 7 bases line up with TRBD1. The V and J ends lost 4 bases and 3 bases, in that order; junction bases with no gene match: 9. The CDR3 covers 16 residues. From germline, CDR1 is LGHDT and CDR2 YNNKEL (reference sequence). CDR3 DNA: TGTGCCAGCAGCCCGGGGACAGATATTATCAAAAACATTCAGTACTTC. This sequence encodes CASSPGTDIIKNIQYF. Together with reference TRBV3-1 and TRBJ2-4, the CDR3 gives the full variable domain: DTAVSQTPKYLVTQMGNDKSIKCEQNLGHDTMYWYKQDSKKFLKIMFSYNNKELIINETVPNRFSPKSPDKAHLNLHINSLELGDSAVYFCASSPGTDIIKNIQYFGAGTRLSVL.

This clonotype was seen only a few times. V and J are TRBV27 and TRBJ2-7, with 13 bases lining up with TRBD2. The ends lost 2 bases at V and 6 bases at J; junction bases unmatched: 7. CDR1 is MNHEY and CDR2 is SMNVEV in the germline V gene (reference sequence). The CDR3 loop spans 16 amino acids. The CDR3 nucleotides are TGTGCCAGCAGTTTAACTCCCGGGACTAGCGGGACCGAGCAGTACTTC. Amino acids: CASSLTPGTSGTEQYF.